This T cell receptor beta chain derives from a study of beta chain features in type 1 diabetes. V lost 7 bases and J lost 6, with 15 bases in between. The germline CDR1 and CDR2 sequences are SGHTA and FQGNSA. This CDR3 region has 14 residues. As concerns this clone: The antigen remains undetermined.

General study results and limits: For patients, the naive, central memory and Treg TCRB repertoires appeared more alike than for healthy donors. Insertions were fewer and deletions more numerous at VDJ junctions in type 1 diabetes patients.

The authors reverse transcribed all of the isolated RNA, so sequencing captured expressed TCRB transcripts. The data were produced by immunoSEQ multiplex PCR, yet TCRdb's version contains in-frame clones alone and is incomplete. The table lists 130,000 or so clones, 9% to 10% of them singletons. The V call is TRBV7-2, the J call TRBJ2-2, with D tentatively TRBD1 (8 bases). The TCR originated in a woman in her thirties or forties in good health. Material: central memory CD4+ T cells from blood. CDR3 nucleotide sequence: TGTGCCAGCAATGGACAGGGAGGGTCCGGGGAGCTGTTTTTT. Protein product: CASNGQGGSGELFF.